This T cell receptor (beta chain) was sequenced for a study of beta chain features in type 1 diabetes (dated by TCRdb to between 2018 and 2020). Background for the entire study: Mean age, gender distribution, total cell number and subset yield did not differ between patients and healthy donors. A total of around 110,000,000 sorted cells were examined across all samples, and a strong correlation was observed between cell number per subset and RNA yield. In the study, recently diagnosed type 1 diabetes patients and matched healthy donors were compared on the TCRB repertoires of their sorted circulating CD4+ T cell subsets. Regulatory and stem cell-like memory subsets were obtained from only 8 patients and roughly eight healthy donors, while naive and central memory subsets were obtained from all 30 or so donors. Overall results and qualifications from the work: Type 1 diabetes patients showed a moderate but significant shortening of TCRB CDR3 length in all four CD4+ subsets. Because the HLA sub-analyses included only small numbers of individuals, any influence of HLA type on TCRB rearrangement was left unresolved. PCR may preferentially amplify shorter templates, but because patient and control samples were amplified and corrected together, any resulting skew would affect both groups equally. Because cDNA was sequenced instead of genomic DNA, activated cells with high expression could be over-represented, although the groups did not differ in activation or CD3 levels. At VDJ recombination sites, patients with type 1 diabetes made fewer insertions and deleted more nucleotides, a pattern implying thymic rearrangement abnormalities. Naive, central memory and regulatory TCRB repertoires appeared more similar among patients than among healthy donors.

Based on the germline V gene (reference sequence), the CDR1 and CDR2 sequences are SEHNR and FQNEAQ. Including the terminal cysteine and phenylalanine, the CDR3 comprises 13 residues. Only the CDR3 DNA is retained, 39 bases long and in frame from the first base. Relative to germline, V is 6 bases shorter and J is 4 bases shorter, with 9 bases between their ends. All of the isolated RNA was reverse transcribed with the High Capacity cDNA Reverse Transcription Kit, so expressed TCRB transcripts were sequenced. Deep immunoSEQ sequencing was applied to naive, central memory and regulatory T cell samples, giving an average of about 3.57 million total reads per sample. Sorted cells were lysed in RLT buffer, and RNA was extracted using DNase-treated RNeasy Micro or Mini kits according to cell number. Each cell subset was processed separately to prevent cross-contamination, with patient and healthy donor samples processed together. TCRB sequences were amplified from cDNA with the immunoSEQ multiplex PCR, producing 87-bp fragments spanning the CDR3 region. Amplicons were sequenced on the Illumina HiSeq platform. In the paper's pipeline: PCR bias was corrected computationally using synthetic template baselines, and reads within Hamming distance 2 were collapsed, with unmergeable singletons discarded. Reads were aligned against IMGT to assign V, D and J genes, CDR3 length and insertions or deletions at six rearrangement sites. Within each subset, clonotype counts were normalized to sorted cell number, and only after that were true diversity and Gini coefficients computed with the tcR R package. Repertoire sharing was quantified using the overlap coefficient calculated on TCRB nucleotide sequences. As a proxy for the pre-selection repertoire, out-of-frame TCRB sequences from naive cells were analyzed. Here the immuneACCESS table is served through TCRdb, limited to in-frame sequences with V and J called. Missing clones are a known gap in these copies; in checked studies unresolved V genes cover under half, and the rest lacks a known reason. Clone size and V and J calls were adopted from that table, with D and trimming inferred from the DNA. This sample is represented by around 150,000 clones; roughly 60% of them were singletons. Nearly 0.09% of the sample is in the top ten clones.

Points on this clone: It has no known antigen specificity. One base away there is no much larger clone; base qualities are not given.

A single peripheral blood draw of approximately 0.11 L on average was collected from each donor into heparinised tubes. Naive, central memory, regulatory and stem cell-like memory CD4+ T cells were sorted on a BD FACSAria II using a panel including CD45RO, CCR7, CD25, CD127, CD95 and CD27. All sorted populations exceeded 98% purity. Right away, PBMCs were isolated by Lymphoprep density gradient centrifugation and were stained directly, with no culture step. To minimize batch effects, samples were stained and sorted in pairs, one healthy donor with one patient per experiment. The rearrangement combines TRBV7-9 with TRBJ2-2; D gene: possibly TRBD2, on 6 matching bases. This receptor was identified in a man younger than 40 with type 1 diabetes. Sequenced material: naive CD4+ T cells from blood. This specimen's cell subset or site label, per the study, means: true naive CD4+ T cells. The DNA sequence reads TGTGCCAGCAGGGGGACTGCCACCGGGGAGCTGTTTTTT. Its protein reads: CASRGTATGELFF.